This note documents a single TCR beta chain sequence. Its specificity is not known. The table came from immunoSEQ multiplex PCR; TCRdb's copy has only in-frame clones and leaves some out. The profile shows about 84,000 clones, roughly 87% of them singletons. These data originate in a study of T cell responses to AZD1222 COVID-19 vaccine. Study-level background: The analysis combined second doses at about 4 or about 12 weeks.

Germline V gene lookup returns CDR1 LNHDA and CDR2 SQIVND (reference sequence). V was trimmed by 6 bases and J by 0 bases, leaving 15 bases between them. CDR3 length: 16 amino acids. General observations from the study: Sampling that yielded the repertoires occurred only after the peak T cell response. Spike-wide vaccine-associated CD4 TCRs dominated at 160-218 and 743-854. Mostly white British, mostly female donors; authors suggested clonal diversity may be underestimated.

This sequence originates from an adult in good health. The sequencing here drew on peripheral blood, taken on day 0 of AZD1222 vaccination. The chain is built from TRBV19 and TRBJ1-3, with TRBD1 as a possible D gene (6 bases). In DNA, the CDR3 is TGTGCCAGTAGGATAAACAGGGTAGACTCTGGAAACACCATATATTTT. Its protein is CASRINRVDSGNTIYF.